This is a list of T cell receptor beta chains from one sample in a study of PD-1 blockade in classical Hodgkin lymphoma. Some clones are missing from TCRdb's copy, which holds only in-frame ones; the method was immunoSEQ multiplex PCR. The sample comprises roughly 2,000 clones, roughly four fifths of which are singletons, and around a tenth rests with the top ten. The source was CD8+ T cells from blood, collected at baseline. The receptor source for this set is a human donor with classical Hodgkin lymphoma. Both conserved end residues are part of each CDR3. The D gene is left open where the match is weak. The size of a clone is reported for some rows only, either as once, few or many, or as a class for expanded clones.

v_call	j_call	d_call	clone_size	cdr3_aa	cdr3_nt
TRBV22-1	TRBJ2-6	-	-	CPGSVSEQSRANVLTF	TGTCCTGGGAGCGTGAGCGAACAAAGTCGGGCCAACGTCCTGACTTTC
TRBV7-8	TRBJ1-1	-	-	CASSLESRNTEAFF	TGTGCCAGCAGCTTAGAAAGCCGGAACACTGAAGCTTTCTTT
TRBV19	TRBJ2-1	TRBD2	-	CASSINPQLAGVMYNEQFF	TGTGCCAGTAGTATAAATCCCCAGCTAGCGGGGGTTATGTACAATGAGCAGTTCTTC
TRBV10-3	TRBJ1-2	-	few	CAISDQTGYVYGYTF	TGTGCCATCAGTGACCAGACAGGATACGTCTATGGCTACACCTTC
TRBV7-8	TRBJ1-6	-	few	CASSLQAPNSPLHF	TGTGCCAGCAGCTTACAGGCTCCCAATTCACCCCTCCACTTT
TRBV5-1	TRBJ2-2	-	once	CASSFRDSPTGELFF	TGCGCCAGCAGCTTCCGGGACTCCCCCACCGGGGAGCTGTTTTTT
TRBV10-3	TRBJ1-5	-	-	CAISESGGSNQPQHF	TGTGCCATCAGTGAGTCGGGGGGCAGCAATCAGCCCCAGCATTTT
TRBV15	TRBJ2-7	-	-	CATSRDSSRFYEQYF	TGTGCCACCAGCAGAGATTCGAGCAGGTTCTACGAGCAGTACTTC
TRBV7-6	TRBJ1-3	-	-	CASSLAGAGNTIYF	TGTGCCAGCAGCTTAGCCGGGGCTGGAAACACCATATATTTT
TRBV4-3	TRBJ2-7	-	-	CASSQDDGAEEQYF	TGCGCCAGCAGCCAAGATGATGGCGCCGAGGAGCAGTACTTC
TRBV6-9	TRBJ2-7	-	-	CASSYGRTYEQYF	TGTGCCAGCAGTTACGGACGGACCTACGAGCAGTACTTC
TRBV7-2	TRBJ1-4	-	-	CASSLIGGVNEKLFF	TGTGCCAGCAGCTTAATAGGGGGGGTTAATGAAAAACTGTTTTTT
TRBV7-9	TRBJ2-7	-	-	CASSLGVEQYF	TGTGCCAGCAGCTTAGGGGTGGAGCAGTACTTC
TRBV5-3	TRBJ2-7	TRBD1	-	CASSWTGGEYEQYF	TGTGCCAGCAGCTGGACAGGGGGGGAATACGAGCAGTACTTC
TRBV6-1	TRBJ1-1	-	-	CASSARPGTFSGTEAFF	TGTGCCAGCAGTGCCCGTCCCGGGACATTTTCGGGTACTGAAGCTTTCTTT
TRBV2	TRBJ2-1	TRBD2	-	CATFRGSGGSEQFF	TGTGCCACCTTCCGGGGTAGCGGGGGGTCTGAGCAGTTCTTC